The subject of this entry is one T cell receptor (beta chain). The CDR3 is 16 amino acids. The V gene's germline CDR1 is MNHEY and CDR2 SMNVEV (reference sequence). TCRdb re-derived calls from the PCR reads in MiXCR, one entry per CDR3 protein. The sample holds approximately 10,000 distinct CDR3 sequences; approximately 25% are singletons and the top ten take 9.1%. These data come from a study of immune characterization of retroperitoneal liposarcoma. The chain joins TRBV27 to TRBJ2-1; 11 bases agree with TRBD2. The J call may not be correct, given that the DNA end is closer to TRBJ2-7. The clonotype originates from a female donor with retroperitoneal liposarcoma. Sample: tumor tissue. The CDR3 nucleotides are TGTGCCAGCAGTTTGGCTAGCGGGGGGCTGTACAATGAGCAGTACTTC. Translation: CASSLASGGLYNEQYF.